The clone carrying this TCR beta chain has just one count. This record comes from a study of blood T cell repertoires in COVID-19. As handled by the study authors: Amplification with reference gene primers provided the estimates of nucleated cell counts. Here immunoSEQ multiplex PCR was the method, and the copy in TCRdb shows in-frame clones only, minus some. Clone size and the V and J calls come from that table; the DNA yielded D and trimming. The sample includes some 80,000 clones, around 88% seen only once; the top ten take around 17%. The CDR3 length is 15 residues. In germline, CDR1 is MDHEN, CDR2 SYDVKM. V was trimmed by 6 bases and J by 2 bases, leaving 14 bases between them.

The sample taken for sequencing was peripheral blood. This receptor was identified in a human donor in a cohort sampled during active COVID-19. V usage is TRBV28 and J usage is TRBJ1-5, with a weak D call TRBD1 (5 bases). CDR3 in amino acids: CASSLQTGGNQPQHF. The CDR3 DNA follows: TGTGCCAGCAGCTTGCAGACGGGGGGCAATCAGCCCCAGCATTTT.